The 10 T cell receptor beta chains below come from one sample, sequenced in a study of metastatic and nonmetastatic thyroid tumors. Every patient was untreated before thyroid surgery. With MiXCR, TCRdb called clones anew from the PCR reads. The table shows fewer than 40,000 clones, with roughly 15% occurring only once. What was sequenced was blood. The receptors stem from a female donor with papillary thyroid cancer or a benign thyroid nodule (not recorded which). Some clones in this sample may be carry-over from other donors' samples.

In its sample, this clone was seen many times. The chain combines TRBV28 with TRBJ1-4; 9 bases are shared with TRBD1. With V trimmed by 3 bases and J by 4 bases, 0 bases remained unmatched. The CDR3 is made up of 14 amino acids. The germline V gene has CDR1 MDHEN and CDR2 SYDVKM. The CDR3 region is CASSLGQGNEKLFF. CDR3 sequence (DNA): TGTGCCAGCAGTTTGGGACAGGGTAATGAAAAACTGTTTTTT.

This clone came up many times. V usage is TRBV7-6 and J usage is TRBJ1-1; possibly TRBD1 for D (6 bases). Germline V gene lookup returns CDR1 SGHVS and CDR2 FNYEAQ. V lost 3 bases and J 0 bases, leaving 11 bases between the germline ends. The CDR3 spans 15 residues. CDR3 sequence: CASSLSGQMNTEAFF. The CDR3 DNA is TGTGCCAGCAGCTTGTCAGGACAGATGAACACTGAAGCTTTCTTT.

There are a few counts of this clone. An end of the junction does not agree with germline; a read error may underlie this. The V call is TRBV6-1, the J call TRBJ2-1; D is undetermined. Germline-derived CDR1 and CDR2 are MNHNS and SASEGT. The CDR3 length is 15 residues. CDR3: CAISDPGRTYNEQFF. The CDR3 DNA reads as TGTGCCATCAGTGACCCTGGGCGGACCTACAATGAGCAGTTCTTC.

This clone occurred many times. The chain couples TRBV20-1 to TRBJ2-1, with 12 bases identical to TRBD2. J gave up 8 bases and V 1 base, and 3 bases lay outside the gene matches. The CDR3 covers 14 residues. Germline-derived CDR1 and CDR2 are DFQATT and SNEGSKA (reference sequence). DNA for the CDR3: TGCAGTGCTAGAGGGGGACTAGCGGGCCATGAGCAGTTCTTC. Its translation: CSARGGLAGHEQFF.

On this clone: A much larger clone differs by one base, so this may be a read error. This chain uses TRBV15 with TRBJ2-3, with 8 bases aligning to TRBD2. The germline gives CDR1 LNHNV, CDR2 YYDKDF (reference sequence). The CDR3 is made up of 16 amino acids. The CDR3 here is CATSRDPGLGADTRYF. As DNA, the CDR3 is TGTGCCACCAGCAGAGATCCGGGACTAGGGGCAGATACGCGGTATTTT.

The table lists this clone with many counts. The chain uses TRBV28 and TRBJ2-1, with D perhaps TRBD1 or TRBD2 (5 bases each). This CDR3 contains 12 residues. Trimming took off 6 bases at V and 9 bases at J, with 12 bases between the two ends. The V gene's germline CDR1 is MDHEN and CDR2 SYDVKM. CDR3 sequence: CASRGTIGEQFF. As DNA, the CDR3 is TGTGCCAGCAGAGGGACGATTGGTGAGCAGTTCTTC.

At least ten counts were recorded for this clone. The chain combines TRBV20-1 with TRBJ1-1, with D unresolved. Germline V CDR1 and CDR2: DFQATT, SNEGSKA (reference sequence). Trimming stripped 0 bases from V and 2 bases from J, with 13 bases between. The CDR3 consists of 15 residues. The CDR3 reads CSARDLGRPNTEAFF. CDR3 nucleotides: TGCAGTGCTAGAGATCTCGGAAGGCCCAACACTGAAGCTTTCTTT.

This clone showed up many times. The rearrangement uses TRBV4-2 and TRBJ2-5, with D uncertain. V was pared by 1 base and J by 2 bases, with 5 bases between. Germline lookup yields CDR1 LGHNA and CDR2 YNFKEQ. This CDR3 contains 13 residues. Written as DNA, the CDR3 is TGTGCCAGCAGCCAAGGATATCAAGAGACCCAGTACTTC. This codes for CASSQGYQETQYF.

On this clone: A junction boundary mismatches the germline segment, possibly from a read error. V usage is TRBV20-1 and J usage is TRBJ1-5; D is unclear. The CDR3 contains 14 residues. From germline, CDR1 is DFQATT and CDR2 SNEGSKA (reference sequence). The CDR3 loop is CSATAVNSIQPQHF. The DNA of the CDR3 is TGCAGTGCAACGGCGGTTAATAGCATTCAGCCCCAGCATTTT.

As for this clone: One end of the junction varies from germline; a read error may be responsible. The V gene is TRBV4-2, the J gene TRBJ2-3, with 13 bases that match TRBD2. This CDR3 spans 16 amino acids. Germline lookup yields CDR1 LGHNA and CDR2 YNFKEQ. CDR3 DNA sequence: TGTGCCAGCAGCCTACGGACTAGCGGGAGTTTTGATACGCATTATTTT. It codes for CASSLRTSGSFDTHYF.